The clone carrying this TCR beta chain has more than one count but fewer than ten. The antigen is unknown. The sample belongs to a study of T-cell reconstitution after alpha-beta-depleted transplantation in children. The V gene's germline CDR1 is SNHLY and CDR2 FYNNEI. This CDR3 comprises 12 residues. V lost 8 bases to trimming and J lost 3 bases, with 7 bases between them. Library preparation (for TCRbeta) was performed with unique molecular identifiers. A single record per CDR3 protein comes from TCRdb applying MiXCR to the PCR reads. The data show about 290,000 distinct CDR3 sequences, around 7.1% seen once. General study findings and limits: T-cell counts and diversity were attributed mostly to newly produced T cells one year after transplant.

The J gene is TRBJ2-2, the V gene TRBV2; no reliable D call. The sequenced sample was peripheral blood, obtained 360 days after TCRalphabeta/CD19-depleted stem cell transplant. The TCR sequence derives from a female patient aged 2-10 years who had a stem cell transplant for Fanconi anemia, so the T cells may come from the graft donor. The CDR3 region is CASAPDTGELFF. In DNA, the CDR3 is TGTGCCAGCGCGCCAGACACCGGGGAGCTGTTTTTT.